These 20 T cell receptor beta chains were all obtained from the same sample, sequenced in a study of cytomegalovirus exposure and HLA in healthy donors. PCR used 60 Vbeta primers and 13 Jbeta primers. Here immunoSEQ multiplex PCR was the method, and the copy in TCRdb shows in-frame clones only, minus some. The sample holds 150,000 to 200,000 clones, around 79% seen once. Sequencing was performed on PBMCs. These TCRs come from a woman aged 25 to 45 in good health and CMV-seropositive.

The gene calls are TRBV7-2 and TRBJ1-3; TRBD1 aligns across 10 bases. The germline V gene encodes CDR1 SGHTA and CDR2 FQGNSA. The CDR3 is 17 amino acids. J was trimmed by 1 base and V by 3 bases; bases with no gene match: 6. CDR3 sequence: CASSFSTGQGSGNTIYF. In DNA, the CDR3 is TGTGCCAGCAGCTTCTCCACGGGACAGGGGTCTGGAAACACCATATATTTT.

The chain recombines TRBV14 with TRBJ1-6; tentative D call: TRBD1 (5 bases). The CDR3 extends over 16 amino acids. Per the germline V gene, CDR1 is SGHDN and CDR2 is FVKESK. Trimming left V 3 bases short and J 3 bases short, with 12 bases between. For the CDR3, the DNA is TGTGCCAGCAGCCAGATTGGGGGGAACTATAATTCACCCCTCCACTTT. This codes for CASSQIGGNYNSPLHF.

V and J are TRBV5-1 and TRBJ2-2; possibly TRBD2 for D (5 bases). V lost 1 base, J lost 4 bases, and 11 bases lay in between. The CDR3 sequence is 15 residues long. Germline V gene data show CDR1 as SGHRS and CDR2 as YFSETQ. The CDR3 loop reads CASSLNEGVTGELFF. DNA for the CDR3: TGCGCCAGCAGCTTGAACGAGGGTGTCACCGGGGAGCTGTTTTTT.

The chain carries TRBV7-9 and TRBJ1-4, with 11 nucleotides matching TRBD1. Germline V gives CDR1 SEHNR, CDR2 FQNEAQ (reference sequence). The CDR3 is made up of 17 amino acids. Trimming took 3 bases from V and 0 from J; bases not matched to a gene: 3. CDR3 in DNA: TGTGCCAGCAGCTTGCCGGGACAGGGGGCAACTAATGAAAAACTGTTTTTT. It encodes CASSLPGQGATNEKLFF. Full variable domain (missing parts from reference TRBV7-9 and TRBJ1-4): DTGVSQNPRHKITKRGQNVTFRCDPISEHNRLYWYRQTLGQGPEFLTYFQNEAQLEKSRLLSDRFSAERPKGSFSTLEIQRTEQGDSAMYLCASSLPGQGATNEKLFFGSGTQLSVL.

V usage is TRBV19 and J usage is TRBJ1-2; 9 bases align to TRBD1. There are 14 residues in the CDR3. V lost 3 bases to trimming and J lost 8 bases; unmatched junction nucleotides: 7. Germline CDR1 reads LNHDA; CDR2 reads SQIVND (reference sequence). CDR3 protein: CASSIPGTGLGYTF. CDR3 bases: TGTGCCAGTAGTATTCCCGGGACAGGGCTGGGCTACACCTTC. Full variable domain (missing parts from reference TRBV19 and TRBJ1-2): DGGITQSPKYLFRKEGQNVTLSCEQNLNHDAMYWYRQDPGQGLRLIYYSQIVNDFQKGDIAEGYSVSREKKESFPLTVTSAQKNPTAFYLCASSIPGTGLGYTFGSGTRLTVV.

The chain joins TRBV5-1 to TRBJ1-3; D is undetermined. The CDR3 is made up of 16 amino acids. V was pared by 4 bases and J by 2 bases, with 16 bases between. Looked up from germline, CDR1 is SGHRS and CDR2 is YFSETQ. DNA for the CDR3: TGCGCCAGCAGCCCATTTACGGCAGGCGCTGGAAACACCATATATTTT. Protein: CASSPFTAGAGNTIYF.

This chain connects TRBV18 to TRBJ2-1; the match to TRBD2 covers 7 bases. Per germline, CDR1 KGHSH and CDR2 LQKENI. The CDR3 is 18 residues long. With 0 bases clipped from V and 8 bases from J, the junction kept 16 bases outside the gene matches. The CDR3: CASSPPGWEGSYFDEQFF. DNA for the CDR3: TGTGCCAGCTCACCACCTGGGTGGGAGGGCTCTTATTTTGATGAGCAGTTCTTC.

V is TRBV7-9 and J is TRBJ2-7; 7 bases line up with TRBD2. Germline V lookup: CDR1 SEHNR, CDR2 FQNEAQ (reference sequence). CDR3 size: 15 residues. V shed 10 bases and J 2 bases; nucleotides not matched to a gene: 14. The CDR3 coding sequence is TGTGCCACCAATCCCATCGCTAGCGGCGCCTACGAGCAGTACTTC. Its translation: CATNPIASGAYEQYF.

The rearrangement uses TRBV6-1 and TRBJ2-1; 10 positions agree with TRBD2. In germline, CDR1 is MNHNS, CDR2 SASEGT. The CDR3 loop spans 15 amino acids. Trimming cost V 7 bases and J 9 bases; bases outside gene matches: 12. The CDR3 DNA follows: TGTGCCAGCATGGCGCTAGCGGGAGTAAATAGTGAGCAGTTCTTC. It codes for CASMALAGVNSEQFF.

The CDR3 nucleotides are TGTGCCAGCAGCCTACCTGGACTAGCGGGGGCCGTCGGGGGGCAGTTCTTC. This codes for CASSLPGLAGAVGGQFF. The V and J genes are TRBV11-3 and TRBJ2-1; TRBD2 matches 13 bases. Germline-derived CDR1 and CDR2 are SGHNT and YENEEA. The ends lost 5 bases at V and 12 bases at J; junction bases unmatched: 16. This CDR3 is 17 amino acids long.

This chain uses TRBV21-1 with TRBJ2-7; TRBD1 is the table's D call and was not checked against the DNA. TRBV21-1 is given as a pseudogene. The CDR3 consists of 15 residues. In DNA, the CDR3 is TGTGCCAGCAGCAAAGCCTCGGGCAGGGCCTACGAGCAGTACTTC. Translating gives CASSKASGRAYEQYF.

The chain recombines TRBV5-1 with TRBJ1-2; TRBD1 matches 11 bases. Germline CDR1 and CDR2: SGHRS and YFSETQ. After removal of 5 bases from V and 3 bases from J, the junction contained 6 bases not matched to a gene. The CDR3 loop spans 15 amino acids. CDR3 residues: CASSPRTGGDYGYTF. The CDR3 nucleotides are TGCGCCAGCAGTCCCAGGACAGGGGGCGACTATGGCTACACCTTC.

This clone was detected a few times. V is TRBV7-9 and J is TRBJ2-2, with 10 bases identical to TRBD1. The CDR3 totals 15 residues. Germline loops: CDR1 SEHNR, CDR2 FQNEAQ (reference sequence). With V trimmed by 11 bases and J by 3 bases, 9 bases remained unmatched. CDR3 in DNA: TGTGCCGGGGGAACGGGGACAGGGGACACCGGGGAGCTGTTTTTT. Protein sequence: CAGGTGTGDTGELFF.

The sample holds a few counts of this clone. The chain is built from TRBV5-8 and TRBJ2-1; 9 bases line up with TRBD1. The V segment lost 4 bases and the J segment 10 bases; nucleotides outside the gene matches: 9. From germline, CDR1 is SGHTS and CDR2 YDEGEE. This CDR3 comprises 14 residues. This chain's CDR3 is CASSAHRGRGEQFF. CDR3 bases: TGTGCCAGCAGCGCGCACAGGGGGCGCGGCGAGCAGTTCTTC.

This chain joins TRBV11-2 and TRBJ2-2; D might be TRBD1 (5 bases). The CDR3 extends over 16 amino acids. Between the trimmed V and J ends, which lost 0 bases and 0 bases, there was a span of 8 bases. Germline CDR1 SGHAT, CDR2 FQNNGV. CDR3 sequence reads: CASSLDRATNTGELFF. The CDR3 DNA is TGTGCCAGCAGCTTAGACAGGGCAACGAACACCGGGGAGCTGTTTTTT.

V and J are TRBV19 and TRBJ2-7, with a possible D match to TRBD1 (6 bases). The germline gives CDR1 LNHDA, CDR2 SQIVND (reference sequence). Between the trimmed V and J ends, which lost 7 bases and 0 bases, there was a span of 13 bases. This CDR3 spans 14 amino acids. The CDR3 reads CASKGQGTSYEQYF. CDR3 coding DNA: TGTGCCAGTAAAGGTCAGGGGACCTCCTACGAGCAGTACTTC.

This clone turned up a few times. The rearrangement links TRBV13 to TRBJ2-1; TRBD1 matches at 12 bases. Germline V lookup: CDR1 PRHDT, CDR2 FYEKMQ (reference sequence). J was trimmed by 7 bases and V by 6 bases; bases with no gene match: 7. The CDR3 extends over 15 amino acids. The chain's CDR3 is CASRGGTGGANEQFF. The CDR3 DNA reads as TGTGCCAGCAGAGGGGGGACAGGGGGCGCAAATGAGCAGTTCTTC.

The chain recombines TRBV27 with TRBJ2-5; maybe TRBD2 (6 bases). The germline V gene encodes CDR1 MNHEY and CDR2 SMNVEV (reference sequence). V was clipped by 3 bases and J by 9 bases, with 14 bases between them. The CDR3 extends over 13 amino acids. The CDR3 DNA sequence: TGTGCCAGCAGTTTCCTCGCACGCGGGGCCCAGTACTTC. It yields the protein CASSFLARGAQYF.

This chain joins TRBV11-2 and TRBJ2-7, with a possible D match to TRBD2 (6 bases). Germline assignment: CDR1 SGHAT and CDR2 FQNNGV. The CDR3 runs to 15 residues. Trimming shortened V by 5 bases and J by 1 base, and 15 bases separated the two germline ends. CDR3 amino acids: CASSPRTTHSYEQYF. The CDR3 nucleotides read TGTGCCAGCAGCCCGAGGACTACCCATTCCTACGAGCAGTACTTC.

This chain connects TRBV5-4 to TRBJ2-2; 9 positions match TRBD2. CDR1 and CDR2 (germline): SGHNT, YYREEE (reference sequence). V lost 0 bases, J lost 4 bases, and 4 bases stayed unmatched. The CDR3 spans 16 residues. The CDR3 protein is CASSLVAGGPTGELFF. Written as DNA, the CDR3 is TGTGCCAGCAGCTTGGTGGCGGGAGGGCCCACCGGGGAGCTGTTTTTT.